A single sample is the source of the 18 T cell receptor beta chains below, sequenced in a study of blood T cell repertoires in COVID-19. Some clones are missing from TCRdb's copy, which holds only in-frame ones; the method was immunoSEQ multiplex PCR. The table includes nearly 200,000 clones, about 90% detected once. The sample comprised peripheral blood. The receptors come from a woman between 65 and 79 years old with acute or convalescent COVID-19.

This clone was found once. This chain connects TRBV29-1 to TRBJ2-7; 7 bases agree with TRBD2. The CDR3 has 13 residues. The germline V gene has CDR1 SQVTM and CDR2 ANQGSEA. With V trimmed by 6 bases and J by 3 bases, 8 bases remained unmatched. For the CDR3, the DNA is TGCAGCGTATCGGGAGGACTCTTCTACGAGCAGTACTTC. Protein product: CSVSGGLFYEQYF.

This clone has a count of ten or more. This rearrangement joins TRBV7-2 to TRBJ2-1; D remains ambiguous. Germline V gene sequence: CDR1 SGHTA, CDR2 FQGNSA. This CDR3 spans 13 amino acids. Trimming removed 2 bases from V and 6 bases from J, with 8 bases in between. The CDR3 sequence is CASSLSYLNEQFF. CDR3 in DNA: TGTGCCAGCAGCTTAAGCTACCTCAATGAGCAGTTCTTC.

This chain links TRBV4-3 with TRBJ2-5, with 8 positions matching TRBD1. V dropped 0 bases and J dropped 2; count of bases not matched to a gene: 8. Germline CDR1 reads LGHNA; CDR2 reads YSLEER. The CDR3 covers 17 residues. The CDR3 loop reads CASSQDRRTGQQETQYF. In DNA, the CDR3 is TGCGCCAGCAGCCAAGACCGACGGACAGGGCAGCAAGAGACCCAGTACTTC.

This chain uses TRBV10-3 with TRBJ1-4; D perhaps matches TRBD1 (6 bases). CDR3 size: 16 residues. Trimming took off 0 bases at V and 7 bases at J, with 15 bases between the two ends. Germline assignment: CDR1 ENHRY and CDR2 SYGVKD. CDR3 region: CAISESRQDVSEKLFF. In DNA form, the CDR3 reads TGTGCCATCAGTGAGTCGAGACAGGATGTAAGTGAAAAACTGTTTTTT.

The chain employs TRBV7-2 and TRBJ2-1; unclear D gene. The germline V and J ends were trimmed by 1 base and 6 bases, with 7 bases remaining between them. The CDR3 is 13 amino acids. CDR1 SGHTA and CDR2 FQGNSA come from the germline V gene. DNA of the CDR3: TGTGCCAGCAGCTTAGGCCCCAGCAATGAGCAGTTCTTC. It specifies CASSLGPSNEQFF.

CDR3 in DNA: TGTGCCAGCAGTTACCGGGGAGGGGCCTCCTACGAGCAGTACTTC. Translated: CASSYRGGASYEQYF. The chain employs TRBV6-5 and TRBJ2-7; 7 nucleotides align to TRBD2. J lost 0 bases, V lost 2 bases, and 4 bases had no gene match. Germline V lookup: CDR1 MNHEY, CDR2 SVGAGI. This CDR3 spans 15 amino acids.

The chain is built from TRBV9 and TRBJ2-7, with D perhaps matching TRBD2 (5 bases). Trimming removed 0 bases at V and 6 bases at J, with 22 bases between. CDR1 SGDLS and CDR2 YYNGEE come from the germline V gene. CDR3 length equals 17 residues. The CDR3 DNA reads as TGTGCCAGCAGCGTAGACCCAGACCCGAGGGTGAGGAGCGAGCAGTACTTC. It yields the protein CASSVDPDPRVRSEQYF.

The chain joins TRBV6-2 or TRBV6-3 to TRBJ1-5, with TRBD1 matching over 7 bases. The CDR3 runs 14 residues. Germline-derived CDR1 and CDR2 are MNHEY and SVGEGT. The V and J ends lost 2 bases and 7 bases, in that order; junction bases with no gene match: 5. CDR3 region: CASSYDDRDQPQHF. The CDR3 DNA sequence: TGTGCCAGCAGTTACGACGACAGGGACCAGCCCCAGCATTTT.

V usage is TRBV7-7 and J usage is TRBJ2-1, with 11 bases that match TRBD2. This CDR3 is 17 amino acids long. Looked up from germline, CDR1 is SSHAT and CDR2 is FNYEAQ (reference sequence). The V segment lost 5 bases and the J segment 2 bases; nucleotides outside the gene matches: 8. CDR3 region: CASSPLAGGGTYNEQFF. CDR3 nucleotides: TGTGCCAGCAGCCCCTTAGCGGGAGGGGGCACCTACAATGAGCAGTTCTTC.

This sequence joins TRBV7-2 and TRBJ1-4; tentatively, D is TRBD1 (6 bases). The V end lost 5 bases, the J end lost 5 bases, and 9 bases lay between the germline ends. Per germline, CDR1 SGHTA and CDR2 FQGNSA. CDR3 length equals 13 residues. CDR3 protein: CASSGQLNEKLFF. CDR3 nucleotides: TGTGCCAGCAGCGGACAGCTCAATGAAAAACTGTTTTTT.

The rearrangement links TRBV12-3 or TRBV12-4 to TRBJ2-5; no definite D call. The V gene lost 6 bases and the J gene lost 2 bases, with 10 bases spanning the gap. There are 13 residues in the CDR3. The chain's CDR3 is CASSLRSQETQYF. The CDR3 DNA sequence: TGTGCCAGCAGCCTGAGGAGTCAAGAGACCCAGTACTTC.

The chain joins TRBV18 to TRBJ2-1, with 9 bases lining up with TRBD2. The CDR3 loop spans 16 amino acids. The germline gives CDR1 KGHSH, CDR2 LQKENI. V gave up 4 bases and J gave up 0 bases; unmatched junction bases: 4. The CDR3 spells CASSLRLAVSYNEQFF. The CDR3, as DNA: TGTGCCAGCTCACTTAGACTAGCGGTCTCCTACAATGAGCAGTTCTTC.

V is TRBV12-5 and J is TRBJ1-3, with 7 positions matching TRBD1. Germline loops: CDR1 LGHNT, CDR2 FRNRAP. There are 16 residues in the CDR3. Losses at the gene ends were 0 bases for V and 4 bases for J; bases not matched to a gene: 6. In DNA form, the CDR3 reads TGTGCTAGTGGTTTGGTAAACGGCAGGGGGGGAAACACCATATATTTT. It yields the protein CASGLVNGRGGNTIYF.

This chain connects TRBV11-2 to TRBJ2-2; 7 bases are shared with TRBD2. In germline, CDR1 is SGHAT, CDR2 FQNNGV. The CDR3 loop spans 17 amino acids. Trimming took 7 bases from V and 0 from J; bases not matched to a gene: 11. The CDR3 sequence is CASTPRASGANTGELFF. The CDR3 region has the DNA TGTGCCAGCACCCCCCGGGCTAGCGGTGCGAACACCGGGGAGCTGTTTTTT.

V is TRBV28 and J is TRBJ2-1; tentative D call: TRBD1 (7 bases). CDR3 length: 15 amino acids. V was clipped by 3 bases and J by 3 bases, with 12 bases between them. Germline values: CDR1 MDHEN, CDR2 SYDVKM. CDR3 protein: CASSLGQRVYNEQFF. For the CDR3, the DNA is TGTGCCAGCAGTTTGGGACAGCGGGTCTACAATGAGCAGTTCTTC.

V usage is TRBV27 and J usage is TRBJ2-2; 14 bases are shared with TRBD2. V shed 2 bases, J shed 0 bases, and the junction held 5 bases outside the gene matches. Germline CDR1 reads MNHEY; CDR2 reads SMNVEV (reference sequence). This CDR3 region has 19 residues. CDR3 protein: CASSLRTSGRNPNTGELFF. The CDR3 DNA sequence: TGTGCCAGCAGTTTAAGGACTAGCGGGAGGAACCCGAACACCGGGGAGCTGTTTTTT.

In its sample, this clone was seen a few times. The CDR3 bases are TGCGCCAGCAGCCAAGGCAGGCAGGGTGGGTTGGGAAACACCATATATTTT. Residues: CASSQGRQGGLGNTIYF. The J gene is TRBJ1-3, the V gene TRBV4-1, with D possibly being TRBD1 (5 bases). Trimming left V 1 base short and J 4 bases short, with 17 bases between. CDR3 length equals 17 residues. Germline CDR1 is MGHRA and CDR2 is YSYEKL.

In this sample, this clone turned up once. This sequence joins TRBV5-1 and TRBJ1-6; the D gene is possibly TRBD1 (6 bases). The V and J ends lost 0 bases and 2 bases respectively, with 12 bases between them. The length of the CDR3 is 17 residues. Germline V CDR1 and CDR2: SGHRS, YFSETQ. The CDR3 protein is CASSLGAGDPYNSPLHF. Here the CDR3 DNA reads TGCGCCAGCAGCTTGGGGGCAGGGGACCCCTATAATTCACCCCTCCACTTT.